In this sample, the clone carrying this T cell receptor beta chain turned up once. Its antigen is unknown. The PCR was carried out with 60 Vbeta primers and 13 Jbeta primers. Sequencing used immunoSEQ multiplex PCR; TCRdb keeps in-frame clones, though not all of them. The sample has over 150,000 clones, approximately 80% seen once. The CDR3 loop spans 14 amino acids. Germline values: CDR1 SGHRS, CDR2 YFSETQ. Trimming at V came to 4 bases and at J to 8 bases, leaving 6 bases not matched to a gene. The entry originates in a study of cytomegalovirus exposure and HLA in healthy donors. Study-level findings and limits: The number of N-insertions in an Asian-associated ancestry cluster was reportedly below the roughly 670-donor mean in a later analysis. When a later analysis compared HLA-associated TCR beta chains with equally common others, the HLA-associated chains turned out to be more clonally expanded and to have lower generation probabilities.

The clonotype originates from a man between 35 and 55 years old in good health and CMV-seronegative. The J gene is TRBJ1-4, the V gene TRBV5-1, with TRBD1 matching 9 bases. Material: PBMCs. As DNA, the CDR3 is TGCGCCAGCAGCCGGACAGGGGAGGGCGAAAAACTGTTTTTT. It encodes CASSRTGEGEKLFF.